This entry is about one T cell receptor beta chain. Its antigen is unknown. These data come from a study of cytomegalovirus exposure and HLA in healthy donors. Background on the study: One earlier analysis, a look at around 180 million T cells, found approximately 120 million unique TCR beta sequences. General study points: Researchers reportedly found TCR beta sequences accurately predicted most subjects' HLA-A and HLA-B alleles. Later work found that TCR association rates differed between HLA loci; DRB1 had the most and HLA-C the fewest.

A multiplex PCR was run with 60 Vbeta primers and 13 Jbeta primers. Measured with immunoSEQ multiplex PCR; TCRdb has only the in-frame clones, and not every one. The sample yields approximately 150,000 clones, roughly 88% seen once. Germline loops: CDR1 SGHNT, CDR2 YYREEE (reference sequence). The CDR3 contains 14 residues. With 9 bases clipped from V and 7 bases from J, the junction kept 9 bases outside the gene matches. Sample: PBMCs. The chain couples TRBV5-4 to TRBJ2-1, with 11 bases fitting TRBD2. The receptor's source is a woman aged 40 to 55 in good health and CMV-seronegative. The DNA of the CDR3 is TGTGCCACCACCGGGACTAGCGGCTATAATGAGCAGTTCTTC. This translates into CATTGTSGYNEQFF.